These 20 T cell receptor beta chains came from one sample sequenced in a study of graft-versus-host responses after intestinal transplantation. Clones were read by immunoSEQ multiplex PCR, and TCRdb kept only the in-frame ones, dropping some. The sample has 13,000 or so clones; around 70% are singletons. Graft samples were processed, releasing intraepithelial and lamina propria lymphocytes. The sample in question was ileum tissue, obtained 16 days after intestinal transplant. These receptors were taken from a human patient who received an intestinal transplant, so some T cells may come from the graft donor.

The chain has TRBV4-1 and TRBJ2-1, with D unclear. CDR1 is MGHRA and CDR2 is YSYEKL in the germline V gene. The CDR3 runs to 15 residues. Trimming removed 5 bases at V and 4 bases at J, with 15 bases between. This CDR3 is CASSGYGSPYNEQFF. In DNA form, the CDR3 reads TGCGCCAGCAGCGGTTATGGCTCCCCTTACAATGAGCAGTTCTTC.

This clone was recorded a few times. The chain is built from TRBV5-1 and TRBJ2-2; 9 positions agree with TRBD1. The length of the CDR3 is 15 residues. Germline-derived CDR1 and CDR2 are SGHRS and YFSETQ. The V gene end was trimmed by 4 bases and the J gene end by 1 base; junction bases not matched to a gene: 2. CDR3 nucleotides: TGCGCCAGCAGCCAGACAGGGGGGAACACCGGGGAGCTGTTTTTT. Translation gives CASSQTGGNTGELFF.

The sample holds a few counts of this clone. This chain joins TRBV30 and TRBJ2-3, with 9 bases that match TRBD1. The germline V gene encodes CDR1 GTSNPN and CDR2 SVGIG (reference sequence). There are 14 residues in the CDR3. With 8 bases clipped from V and 2 bases from J, the junction kept 8 bases outside the gene matches. CDR3 loop: CAETDRGSTDTQYF. The CDR3 DNA sequence: TGTGCCGAAACGGACAGGGGTTCCACAGATACGCAGTATTTT.

The table lists this clone with a few counts. The chain employs TRBV7-2 and TRBJ2-2; 13 nucleotides match TRBD2. J lost 9 bases, V lost 3 bases, and 10 bases had no gene match. The CDR3 is made up of 17 amino acids. Germline V CDR1 and CDR2: SGHTA, FQGNSA. This chain's CDR3 is CASSFTSGGGLWRELFF. In DNA form, the CDR3 reads TGTGCCAGCAGCTTCACTAGCGGGGGGGGATTATGGCGGGAGCTGTTTTTT.

This chain connects TRBV5-1 to TRBJ2-2; perhaps TRBD2 as D (6 bases). Germline assignment: CDR1 SGHRS and CDR2 YFSETQ. V was clipped by 9 bases and J by 3 bases, with 15 bases between them. This CDR3 contains 14 residues. The CDR3 bases are TGCGCCACCAAAATCTCGGGGGACACCGGGGAGCTGTTTTTT. The encoded protein is CATKISGDTGELFF.

A single count supports this clone. The chain combines TRBV2 with TRBJ2-7; TRBD1 matches at 7 bases. The V segment lost 0 bases and the J segment 3 bases; nucleotides outside the gene matches: 11. CDR1 and CDR2 from the germline V gene are SNHLY and FYNNEI. This CDR3 has 17 residues. CDR3 DNA sequence: TGTGCCAGCAGTGAAGCACATAACAGGGGCGGAGTCTACGAGCAGTACTTC. This encodes CASSEAHNRGGVYEQYF. The full variable domain, in which reference TRBV2 and TRBJ2-7 provide the parts outside the CDR3, is EPEVTQTPSHQVTQMGQEVILRCVPISNHLYFYWYRQILGQKVEFLVSFYNNEISEKSEIFDDQFSVERPDGSNFTLKIRSTKLEDSAMYFCASSEAHNRGGVYEQYFGPGTRLTVT.

This chain connects TRBV6-6 to TRBJ1-4, with D possibly being TRBD1 (6 bases). Germline CDR1 MNHNY, CDR2 SVGAGI (reference sequence). The V end lost 2 bases, the J end lost 6 bases, and 7 bases lay between the germline ends. The CDR3 is 13 residues long. The CDR3 loop reads CASSYGGYEKLFF. The CDR3 nucleotides are TGTGCCAGCAGTTACGGGGGCTATGAAAAACTGTTTTTT.

CDR3 loop: CASKSGTGNNQPQHF. In DNA form, the CDR3 reads TGTGCCAGCAAATCAGGGACAGGGAATAATCAGCCCCAGCATTTT. The rearrangement uses TRBV27 and TRBJ1-5; 9 bases match TRBD1. V shed 7 bases and J 4 bases; nucleotides not matched to a gene: 8. The CDR3 totals 15 residues. Germline V gene sequence: CDR1 MNHEY, CDR2 SMNVEV (reference sequence).

The J gene is TRBJ1-1, the V gene TRBV5-5; 8 nucleotides align to TRBD1. The CDR3 is 16 residues long. CDR1 and CDR2 (germline): SGHKS, YYEKEE (reference sequence). V was clipped by 5 bases and J by 5 bases; unmatched bases: 14. The CDR3 DNA reads TGTGCCAGCAGATTTCAGACAGGGGTATCGACAACTGAAGCTTTCTTT. Protein sequence: CASRFQTGVSTTEAFF.

The chain recombines TRBV7-6 with TRBJ2-7; 8 bases map to TRBD2. Germline V CDR1 and CDR2: SGHVS, FNYEAQ. The trim removed 3 bases at V and 5 bases at J, leaving 6 bases unmatched. The CDR3 sequence is 14 residues long. In DNA, the CDR3 is TGTGCCAGCAGCTTCGGCGGGAGGTTCAACGAGCAGTACTTC. It is translated as CASSFGGRFNEQYF.

Notes on this clone: Mismatch with germline at one junction end may stem from a read error. The J gene is TRBJ2-3, the V gene TRBV7-9, with a weak D call TRBD2 (5 bases). The length of the CDR3 is 12 residues. Germline lookup yields CDR1 SEHNR and CDR2 FQNEAQ (reference sequence). CDR3 coding DNA: TGTGCCAGCAGTGGTAGCGCAGACACGCAGTATTTT. It yields the protein CASSGSADTQYF.

This rearrangement joins TRBV19 to TRBJ2-7; 9 bases map to TRBD1. Germline V CDR1 and CDR2: LNHDA, SQIVND (reference sequence). V was pared by 4 bases and J by 6 bases, with 10 bases of the junction left unmatched. The CDR3 consists of 15 residues. The CDR3 nucleotides are TGTGCCAGTAGTACCACGGTGGGACAGGGCTCCGAGCAGTACTTC. Encoded protein: CASSTTVGQGSEQYF.

This clone was found a few times. The CDR3 reads CAWSVIRASTPGNTIYF. CDR3 DNA: TGTGCCTGGAGTGTAATCAGGGCCTCGACCCCTGGAAACACCATATATTTT. J is TRBJ1-3 and V is TRBV30; TRBD1 is a possible D gene (5 bases). The length of the CDR3 is 17 residues. The germline gives CDR1 GTSNPN, CDR2 SVGIG (reference sequence). Trimming shortened V by 0 bases and J by 2 bases, and 17 bases separated the two germline ends.

The chain combines TRBV7-2 with TRBJ2-7; a possible D gene is TRBD2 (5 bases). V was pared by 5 bases and J by 3 bases, with 20 bases between. Germline lookup yields CDR1 SGHTA and CDR2 FQGNSA. The CDR3 is made up of 16 amino acids. The CDR3 sequence is CASSSNTGAGGYEQYF. The CDR3 nucleotides read TGTGCCAGCAGCAGTAACACGGGCGCAGGAGGCTACGAGCAGTACTTC.

The chain is built from TRBV7-3 and TRBJ2-5, with TRBD2 as a possible D gene (6 bases). The V gene's germline CDR1 is SGHTA and CDR2 FQGTGA. The CDR3 covers 14 residues. Trimming took 1 base from V and 4 from J, leaving 10 bases between them. The CDR3 reads CASSLRGRLETQYF. The CDR3 nucleotides are TGTGCCAGCAGCTTAAGAGGGAGGTTAGAGACCCAGTACTTC.

The rearrangement uses TRBV5-1 and TRBJ2-7; D perhaps matches TRBD1 (6 bases). The V gene lost 0 bases and the J gene lost 1 base, with 17 bases spanning the gap. The CDR3 has 17 amino acids. Germline loops: CDR1 SGHRS, CDR2 YFSETQ. CDR3 nucleotides: TGCGCCAGCAGCTTGGCCGGTAGGGGGTACTCTTCCTACGAGCAGTACTTC. This sequence encodes CASSLAGRGYSSYEQYF.

The V and J genes are TRBV29-1 and TRBJ2-5, with D perhaps matching TRBD1 (5 bases). V gave up 4 bases and J gave up 0 bases, with 6 bases separating them. Germline assignment: CDR1 SQVTM and CDR2 ANQGSEA. The CDR3 totals 12 residues. CDR3 amino acids: CSVGTYQETQYF. The CDR3 DNA follows: TGCAGCGTTGGGACATACCAAGAGACCCAGTACTTC. Based on the CDR3 plus reference TRBV29-1 and TRBJ2-5, the full variable domain is SAVISQKPSRDICQRGTSLTIQCQVDSQVTMMFWYRQQPGQSLTLIATANQGSEATYESGFVIDKFPISRPNLTFSTLTVSNMSPEDSSIYLCSVGTYQETQYFGPGTRLLVL.

The V gene is TRBV7-6, the J gene TRBJ2-3; 7 nucleotides agree with TRBD1. This CDR3 comprises 14 residues. The germline CDR1 and CDR2 sequences are SGHVS and FNYEAQ. The V segment lost 1 base and the J segment 5 bases; nucleotides outside the gene matches: 3. CDR3 coding DNA: TGTGCCAGCAGCTTAGATTGGGACAGAGATACGCAGTATTTT. Translation gives CASSLDWDRDTQYF. The full variable domain, completed using reference TRBV7-6 and TRBJ2-3, is GAGVSQSPRYKVTKRGQDVALRCDPISGHVSLYWYRQALGQGPEFLTYFNYEAQQDKSGLPNDRFSAERPEGSISTLTIQRTEQRDSAMYRCASSLDWDRDTQYFGPGTRLTVL.

A few counts support this clone. The chain couples TRBV30 to TRBJ1-2; the D is unclear. The CDR3 runs to 13 residues. Germline CDR1 is GTSNPN and CDR2 is SVGIG (reference sequence). V was cut by 3 bases and J by 8 bases, with 16 bases left in between. Written as DNA, the CDR3 is TGTGCCTGGAGCCGGGAGGGTGTCCACGGCTACACCTTC. It codes for CAWSREGVHGYTF.

V and J are TRBV10-3 and TRBJ1-2, with 9 bases that match TRBD1. Germline V gene lookup returns CDR1 ENHRY and CDR2 SYGVKD. J gave up 5 bases and V 6 bases, and 7 bases lay outside the gene matches. The CDR3 runs to 14 residues. The CDR3 sequence: CAIRTGGSVYGYTF. In DNA form, the CDR3 reads TGTGCCATCAGGACAGGGGGATCGGTTTATGGCTACACCTTC.